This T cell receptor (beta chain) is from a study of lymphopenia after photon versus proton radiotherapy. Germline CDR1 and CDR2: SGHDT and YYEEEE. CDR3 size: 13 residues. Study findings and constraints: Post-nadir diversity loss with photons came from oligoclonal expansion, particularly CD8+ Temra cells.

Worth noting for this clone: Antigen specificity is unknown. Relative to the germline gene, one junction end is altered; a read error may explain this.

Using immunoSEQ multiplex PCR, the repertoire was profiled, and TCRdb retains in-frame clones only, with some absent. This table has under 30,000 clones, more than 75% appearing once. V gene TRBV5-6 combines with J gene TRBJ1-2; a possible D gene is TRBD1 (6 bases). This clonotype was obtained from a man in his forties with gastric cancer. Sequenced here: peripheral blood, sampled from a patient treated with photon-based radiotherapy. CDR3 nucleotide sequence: TGTGCCAGCAGTTTGGGGGGGCGTTCGGGCTACACCTTC. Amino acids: CASSLGGRSGYTF.